The T cell receptor beta chain under discussion was sequenced for a study of T cell repertoires in aging, cancer and after chemotherapy. As for the study in general: Some 9.4 million TCR reads made up the full dataset.

Points from the study as a whole: Age-matched healthy donors had significantly more diverse, less clonal blood TCR repertoires than untreated cancer patients.

This clonotype is deemed medium-sized. Its target is unknown. Amplification of TCR beta used genomic DNA extracted from peripheral blood. Rearranged V-D-J TRB sequences were amplified with a mixed TRB-A/B primer pool. One entry per CDR3 protein results from TCRdb running MiXCR on the multiplex PCR reads. Among 1,800 or so distinct CDR3 sequences, about a fifth were seen once, and the ten largest hold roughly three fifths. V lost 0 bases to trimming and J lost 4 bases, with 22 bases between them. The CDR3 consists of 18 residues. The germline CDR1 and CDR2 sequences are MRHNA and SNTAGT. The chain has TRBV6-4 and TRBJ2-7; the D gene could be TRBD1 or TRBD2 (5 bases each). The sample taken for sequencing was blood. This receptor was identified in a human donor with a solid tumor. CDR3 sequence: CASSDSKWDVGQLYEQYF. For the CDR3, the DNA is TGTGCCAGCAGTGACTCAAAATGGGACGTGGGGCAATTGTACGAGCAGTACTTC.